Listed here are 7 T cell receptor beta chains from one sample, sequenced in a study of cytotoxic CD8 clonotypes in ibrutinib-treated CLL. Here immunoSEQ multiplex PCR was the method, and the copy in TCRdb shows in-frame clones only, minus some. The data contain about 92,000 clones, around 77% of them singletons. Sequenced here: PBMCs, sampled after 24 months of ibrutinib treatment. The receptors stem from a human donor with chronic lymphocytic leukemia.

This clone was detected a few times. V and J are TRBV5-6 and TRBJ2-2; no reliable D call. The length of the CDR3 is 14 residues. The V and J ends lost 0 bases and 1 base respectively, with 4 bases between them. The germline CDR1 and CDR2 sequences are SGHDT and YYEEEE. The CDR3 DNA is TGTGCCAGCAGCTTGGAAGAGAACACCGGGGAGCTGTTTTTT. Its protein product is CASSLEENTGELFF.

The chain couples TRBV5-1 to TRBJ2-7; possibly TRBD1 or TRBD2 for D (6 bases each). Trimming took off 6 bases at V and 0 bases at J, with 16 bases between the two ends. Germline V gene sequence: CDR1 SGHRS, CDR2 YFSETQ. The CDR3 is 15 residues long. CDR3 sequence (DNA): TGCGCCAGCAAATTGGGCGGGACAAGCTCCTACGAGCAGTACTTC. Amino acids: CASKLGGTSSYEQYF.

The chain employs TRBV28 and TRBJ2-7; no reliable D call. Trimming cost V 7 bases and J 4 bases, with 23 bases left between them. Germline V gene sequence: CDR1 MDHEN, CDR2 SYDVKM. The CDR3 sequence is 16 residues long. CDR3 protein: CASTPLYVAGRYEQYF. CDR3 DNA sequence: TGTGCCAGCACCCCTCTCTACGTGGCAGGCCGATACGAGCAGTACTTC. Supplemented by reference TRBV28 and TRBJ2-7, the full variable domain reads DVKVTQSSRYLVKRTGEKVFLECVQDMDHENMFWYRQDPGLGLRLIYFSYDVKMKEKGDIPEGYSVSREKKERFSLILESASTNQTSMYLCASTPLYVAGRYEQYFGPGTRLTVT.

The genes are TRBV15 and TRBJ1-1; TRBD1 might be the D (6 bases). Germline CDR1 is LNHNV and CDR2 is YYDKDF (reference sequence). V lost 3 bases and J lost 3, with 20 bases in between. This CDR3 contains 17 residues. In DNA form, the CDR3 reads TGTGCCACCAGCAGGGCAAGGTTGGGGGCGGAGTACACTGAAGCTTTCTTT. It translates to CATSRARLGAEYTEAFF.

This chain joins TRBV7-2 and TRBJ2-5; D call uncertain. CDR3 size: 13 residues. V lost 0 bases and J lost 4, with 6 bases in between. Germline V gene sequence: CDR1 SGHTA, CDR2 FQGNSA. The CDR3 DNA reads as TGTGCCAGCAGCTTAGCAGTAGGAGAGACCCAGTACTTC. Its translation: CASSLAVGETQYF.

The chain is built from TRBV10-1 and TRBJ2-2; TRBD1 aligns across 8 bases. The CDR3 is 15 amino acids. Per the germline V gene, CDR1 is WNHNN and CDR2 is SYGVQD (reference sequence). The J segment lost 3 bases and the V segment lost 6 bases, leaving 6 bases of the junction unmatched. CDR3 in amino acids: CASSKQDRDTGELFF. The CDR3 DNA is TGCGCCAGCAGCAAACAGGACAGGGACACCGGGGAGCTGTTTTTT.

The gene calls are TRBV7-3 and TRBJ2-1, with 14 bases matching TRBD2. The CDR3 has 16 residues. Trimming cost V 2 bases and J 8 bases; bases outside gene matches: 5. Germline V CDR1 and CDR2: SGHTA, FQGTGA. As DNA, the CDR3 is TGTGCCAGCAGCTTAGCGGGGACTAGCGGGAGCTATGAGCAGTTCTTC. Protein sequence: CASSLAGTSGSYEQFF.